This T cell receptor (beta chain) emerged from a study of shared T cell receptors in the human thymus. TCRdb's table, derived via immunoSEQ multiplex PCR, lists solely in-frame clones and lacks some. The table has about 380,000 clones, around 93% seen once. Germline loops: CDR1 LNHDA, CDR2 SQIVND (reference sequence). The CDR3 runs to 15 residues. The V segment lost 5 bases and the J segment 5 bases; nucleotides outside the gene matches: 9. The chain employs TRBV19 and TRBJ2-3; 8 nucleotides agree with TRBD1. Sequencing used thymocytes. This sequence originates from a human donor. Here the CDR3 DNA reads TGTGCCAGTAGTTGGACAGGGCCAAGGCAAGATACGCAGTATTTT. Its translation: CASSWTGPRQDTQYF.